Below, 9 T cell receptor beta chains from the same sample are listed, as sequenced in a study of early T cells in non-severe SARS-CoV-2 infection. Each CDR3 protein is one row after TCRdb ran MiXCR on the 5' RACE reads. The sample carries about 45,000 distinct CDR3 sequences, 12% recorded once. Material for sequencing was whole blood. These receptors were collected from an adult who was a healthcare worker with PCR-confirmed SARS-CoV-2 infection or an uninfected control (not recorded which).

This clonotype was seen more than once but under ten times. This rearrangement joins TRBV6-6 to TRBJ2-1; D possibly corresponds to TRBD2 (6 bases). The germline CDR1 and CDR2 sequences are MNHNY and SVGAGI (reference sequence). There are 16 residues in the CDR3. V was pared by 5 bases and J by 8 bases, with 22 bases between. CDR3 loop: CASSPLRPGLGDEQFF. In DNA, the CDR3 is TGTGCCAGCAGTCCTCTCAGACCGGGACTGGGGGATGAGCAGTTCTTC.

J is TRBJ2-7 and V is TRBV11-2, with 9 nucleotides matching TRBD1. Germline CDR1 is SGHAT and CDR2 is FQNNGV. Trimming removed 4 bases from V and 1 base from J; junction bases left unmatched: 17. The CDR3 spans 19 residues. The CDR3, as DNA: TGTGCCAGCAGCTCGTTCCGGGACAGGGTGCTAAAGGTTTCCTACGAGCAGTACTTC. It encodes CASSSFRDRVLKVSYEQYF. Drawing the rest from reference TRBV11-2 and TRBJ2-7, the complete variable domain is EAGVAQSPRYKIIEKRQSVAFWCNPISGHATLYWYQQILGQGPKLLIQFQNNGVVDDSQLPKDRFSAERLKGVDSTLKIQPAKLEDSAVYLCASSSFRDRVLKVSYEQYFGPGTRLTVT.

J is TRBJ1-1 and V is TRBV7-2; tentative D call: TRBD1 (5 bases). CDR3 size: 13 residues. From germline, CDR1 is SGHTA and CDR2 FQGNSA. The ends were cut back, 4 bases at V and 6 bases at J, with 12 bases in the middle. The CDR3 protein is CASSSMGGAEAFF. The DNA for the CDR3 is TGTGCCAGCAGCTCAATGGGGGGAGCTGAAGCTTTCTTT.

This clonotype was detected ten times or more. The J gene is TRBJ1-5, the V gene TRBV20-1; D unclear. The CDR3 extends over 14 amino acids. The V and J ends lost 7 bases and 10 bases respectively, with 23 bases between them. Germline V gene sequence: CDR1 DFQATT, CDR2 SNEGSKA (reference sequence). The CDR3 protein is CSVMTPSEPEPQHF. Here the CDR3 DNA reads TGCAGTGTCATGACACCGTCCGAGCCGGAACCCCAGCATTTT.

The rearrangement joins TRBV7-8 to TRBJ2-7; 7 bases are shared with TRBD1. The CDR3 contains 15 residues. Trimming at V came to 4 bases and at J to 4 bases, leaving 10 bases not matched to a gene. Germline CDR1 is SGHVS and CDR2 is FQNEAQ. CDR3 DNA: TGTGCCAGCAGCTCCAGACAGGGACCCCCTTACGAGCAGTACTTC. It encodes CASSSRQGPPYEQYF.

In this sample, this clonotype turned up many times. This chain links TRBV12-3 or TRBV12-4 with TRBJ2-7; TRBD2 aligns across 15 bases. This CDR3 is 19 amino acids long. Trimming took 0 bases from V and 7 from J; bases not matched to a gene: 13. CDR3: CASSLARTSGRAAFREQYF. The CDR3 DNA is TGTGCCAGCAGTTTAGCCCGGACTAGCGGGAGGGCCGCGTTTAGGGAGCAGTACTTC.

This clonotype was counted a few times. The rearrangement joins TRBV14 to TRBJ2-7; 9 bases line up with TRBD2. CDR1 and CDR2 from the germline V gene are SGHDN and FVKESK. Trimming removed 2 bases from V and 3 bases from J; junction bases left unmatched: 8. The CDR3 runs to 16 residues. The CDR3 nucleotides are TGTGCCAGCAGCCAAACATGGACTAGCGTAAACTACGAGCAGTACTTC. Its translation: CASSQTWTSVNYEQYF.

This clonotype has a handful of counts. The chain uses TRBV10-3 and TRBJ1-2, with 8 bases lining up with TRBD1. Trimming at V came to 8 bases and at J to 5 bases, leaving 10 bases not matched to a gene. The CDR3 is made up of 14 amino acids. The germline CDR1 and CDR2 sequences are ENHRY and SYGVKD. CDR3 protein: CAIADQGARYGYTF. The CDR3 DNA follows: TGTGCCATCGCTGATCAGGGGGCTCGGTATGGCTACACCTTC.

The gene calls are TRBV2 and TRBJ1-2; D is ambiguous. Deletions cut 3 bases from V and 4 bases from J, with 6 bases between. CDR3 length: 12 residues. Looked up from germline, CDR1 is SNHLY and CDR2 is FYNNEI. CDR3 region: CASSDSAYGYTF. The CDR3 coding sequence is TGTGCCAGCAGTGACAGCGCCTATGGCTACACCTTC.